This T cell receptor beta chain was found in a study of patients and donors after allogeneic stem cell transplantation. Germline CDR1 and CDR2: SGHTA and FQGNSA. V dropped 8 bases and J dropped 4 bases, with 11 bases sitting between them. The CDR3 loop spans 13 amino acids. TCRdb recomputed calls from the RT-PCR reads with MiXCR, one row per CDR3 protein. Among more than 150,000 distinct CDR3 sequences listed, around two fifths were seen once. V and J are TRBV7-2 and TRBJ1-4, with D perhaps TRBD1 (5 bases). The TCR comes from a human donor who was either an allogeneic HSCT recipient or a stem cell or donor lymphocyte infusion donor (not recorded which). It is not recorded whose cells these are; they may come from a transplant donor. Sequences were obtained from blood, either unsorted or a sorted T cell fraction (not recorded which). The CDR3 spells CASGRDYNEKLFF. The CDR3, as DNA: TGTGCCAGCGGCCGGGACTATAATGAAAAACTGTTTTTT.